This T cell receptor beta chain emerged from a study of blood T cell repertoires in COVID-19. Study-wide context: PBMCs, B-cell-depleted T cells, or T cells were the source of the cDNA or gDNA that made up the material.

TCRdb's copy holds only in-frame clones and misses some; the assay was immunoSEQ multiplex PCR. Among some 300,000 clones listed, 75% to 90% were seen once. V was clipped by 4 bases and J by 1 base, with 10 bases between them. The CDR3 runs to 15 residues. Germline-derived CDR1 and CDR2 are LGHNA and YSLEER. This clone was seen a handful of times. The rearrangement links TRBV4-3 to TRBJ2-2, with a possible D match to TRBD2 (6 bases). Material: peripheral blood. The sequence was collected from a woman between 65 and 79 years old with COVID-19, enrolled during active disease. The CDR3 region has the DNA TGCGCCAGCAGCCTCCAGGGACTGAACACCGGGGAGCTGTTTTTT. This encodes CASSLQGLNTGELFF.